A selection of T cell receptor beta chains follows, all from one sample in a study of blood T cell repertoires in COVID-19. Some clones are missing from TCRdb's copy, which holds only in-frame ones; the method was immunoSEQ multiplex PCR. Altogether about 240,000 clones are present, roughly 91% being singletons, with the ten largest covering over 4%. Sequenced input: PBMCs or T cells enriched from blood (not recorded which). The receptors derive from a woman aged 25 to 39 who had recovered from COVID-19. Each CDR3 is given with its conserved first and last residue. The order of the fields is J gene, V gene, D gene, clone size, CDR3 DNA, CDR3 protein. D genes are given only for firm matches. Size tells how often a clone was seen (once, few, many) or the class of an expanded clone, and some rows leave it out.

TRBJ1-4	TRBV28	-	-	TGTGCCAGCAGTTTATGGCCCGAGGTCGGAAAACTGTTTTTT	CASSLWPEVGKLFF
TRBJ2-3	TRBV18	-	-	TGTGCCAGCTCACCATTTAGCCAGCGCTCCACAGATACGCAGTATTTT	CASSPFSQRSTDTQYF
TRBJ2-3	TRBV7-2	TRBD1	-	TGTGCCAGCAGCTTAGTCGGGGACAGAACCACAGATACGCAGTATTTT	CASSLVGDRTTDTQYF
TRBJ2-1	TRBV15	TRBD2	-	TGTGCCACCAGCACACCGTCGGGACGACCGGGACTAGCGGGAGGCCCACACTCCTACAATGAGCAGTTCTTC	CATSTPSGRPGLAGGPHSYNEQFF
TRBJ2-1	TRBV30	TRBD2	-	TGTGCCTGGAGGGGACTAGCGGGTGAGACCTACAATGAGCAGTTCTTC	CAWRGLAGETYNEQFF
TRBJ1-6	TRBV19	-	-	TGTGCCAGTAGTATGAATGCGTGGGCGAATGGTAATTCACCCCTCCACTTT	CASSMNAWANGNSPLHF
TRBJ2-2	TRBV5-1	TRBD1	-	TGCGCCAGCAGCGACCGGACAGGGCTTTCCGGGGAGCTGTTTTTT	CASSDRTGLSGELFF
TRBJ2-1	TRBV2	-	-	TGTGCCAGCACCCCCGGGGTAGATAAGCAGTTCTTC	CASTPGVDKQFF
TRBJ2-1	TRBV18	-	-	TGTGCCAGCTCACCACCGGCGAGGGAGAGGGAGCAGTTCTTC	CASSPPAREREQFF
TRBJ2-5	TRBV24-1	TRBD2	-	TGTGCCACCAGTGATCGCTCTCCCGGGACTAGCGGGAGGGCCGTAGAGACCCAGTACTTC	CATSDRSPGTSGRAVETQYF
TRBJ2-7	TRBV25-1	-	-	TGTGCCAGCAGTGGCGGGACCTACGAGCAGTACTTC	CASSGGTYEQYF
TRBJ2-3	TRBV24-1	-	-	TGTGCCGTACAGGGCAGATCCACAGATACGCAGTATTTT	CAVQGRSTDTQYF
TRBJ1-2	TRBV9	-	once	TGTGCCAGCAGCGTAGCCATTGCTAACTATGGCTACACCTTC	CASSVAIANYGYTF
TRBJ1-2	TRBV28	-	-	TGTGCCAGCACCTCGGGCTATGGCTACACCTTC	CASTSGYGYTF
TRBJ2-1	TRBV28	TRBD2	-	TGTGCCAGCAGTCCCCCGGCGGGAGGTCTCAATGAGCAGTTCTTC	CASSPPAGGLNEQFF
TRBJ1-2	TRBV6-2/TRBV6-3	-	-	TGTGCCAGCAGTCCCTACACACTCGCAGGGTCCATCTATGGCTACACCTTC	CASSPYTLAGSIYGYTF
TRBJ1-6	TRBV7-9	TRBD1	-	TGTGCCAGCAGCGTTACAGGGGGCGCGGATAATTCACCCCTCCACTTT	CASSVTGGADNSPLHF
TRBJ2-7	TRBV27	TRBD2	-	TGTGCCAGCAGTTTAGGAGCGGGAACCGCCTACGAGCAGTACTTC	CASSLGAGTAYEQYF
TRBJ2-7	TRBV9	TRBD2	-	TGTGCCAGCAGCGCTGAGACTAGCGGGACCCTAGCCGAGCAGTACTTC	CASSAETSGTLAEQYF
TRBJ1-2	TRBV19	TRBD1	-	TGTGCCAGTCGGGGGACAGACCCATCCTATGGCTACACCTTC	CASRGTDPSYGYTF
TRBJ2-6	TRBV3-1/TRBV3-2	-	-	TGTGCCAGCAGCAACAGCGGGGCCAACGTCCTGACTTTC	CASSNSGANVLTF
TRBJ1-2	TRBV28	TRBD1	-	TGTGCCAGCAGTCCCGGACAGGGGAGGGGCTACACCTTC	CASSPGQGRGYTF
TRBJ1-5	TRBV18	-	-	TGTGCCAGCTCACCTCCCCCAGGCGGGGGCAATCAGCCCCAGCATTTT	CASSPPPGGGNQPQHF
TRBJ2-2	TRBV4-1	TRBD2	-	TGCGCCAGCAGCCAACGGACTAGCGGTAGCACCGGGGAGCTGTTTTTT	CASSQRTSGSTGELFF
TRBJ2-3	TRBV7-8	-	-	TGTGCCAGCAGCTTAGGCAGGCTAAGCACAGATACGCAGTATTTT	CASSLGRLSTDTQYF
TRBJ1-2	TRBV27	-	-	TGTGCCAGCAGTTTATTCTGGGGAGAGGCTAACTATGGCTACACCTTC	CASSLFWGEANYGYTF
TRBJ2-1	TRBV20-1	-	-	TGCAGTGCTAGACGTGTCAATGAGCAGTTCTTC	CSARRVNEQFF
TRBJ1-5	TRBV19	TRBD1	-	TGTGCCAGTAGTACCGGGACAGGGGGGAGCAATCAGCCCCAGCATTTT	CASSTGTGGSNQPQHF
TRBJ1-2	TRBV29-1	-	-	TGCAGCGTTGAAAGAGAATTACGCTATGGCTACACCTTC	CSVERELRYGYTF
TRBJ2-2	TRBV4-2	TRBD2	few	TGTGCCAGCAGCCGCGGACTAGCGGGAGCCGGCGGGGAGCTGTTTTTT	CASSRGLAGAGGELFF
TRBJ2-3	TRBV27	TRBD2	-	TGTGCCAGCGGGGGAGGGGCAGATACGCAGTATTTT	CASGGGADTQYF
TRBJ2-3	TRBV20-1	TRBD2	-	TGCAGTGCTAGTTCTAGCGGGAGTGGAGATACGCAGTATTTT	CSASSSGSGDTQYF
TRBJ1-2	TRBV29-1	TRBD1	-	TGCAGCGTGGACAGGGTCTATGGCTACACCTTC	CSVDRVYGYTF
TRBJ2-1	TRBV10-3	-	-	TGTGCCATCAGTGAGTCAAACCAGATCTTC	CAISESNQIF
TRBJ2-3	TRBV7-9	-	-	TGTGCCAGAGCAGGGGGGACTGACACAGATACGCAGTATTTT	CARAGGTDTDTQYF
TRBJ2-5	TRBV5-1	-	-	TGCGCCAGCAGCTTGCTCAGCAGCCAGGTAGAGACCCAGTACTTC	CASSLLSSQVETQYF
TRBJ2-5	TRBV4-3	TRBD1	-	TGCGCCAGCAGCCAGGGAGGACAGGGAGAAGAGACCCAGTACTTC	CASSQGGQGEETQYF
TRBJ1-1	TRBV19	-	-	TGTGCCAGTAGTATACACAGTTACGCTGAAGCTTTCTTT	CASSIHSYAEAFF
TRBJ1-1	TRBV18	-	-	TGTGCCAGCTCACCTGGACAGACGAACACTGAAGCTTTCTTT	CASSPGQTNTEAFF
TRBJ2-7	TRBV27	-	-	TGTGCCAGCAGTGCGCGGGACGGGATCTACGAGCAGTACTTC	CASSARDGIYEQYF
TRBJ1-1	TRBV30	TRBD1	-	TGTGCCAGTAACCGGGACAGTGAAGCTTTCTTT	CASNRDSEAFF
TRBJ2-1	TRBV28	TRBD1	once	TGTGCCAGCGGGACAGTGTGGGGTCGGGATGAGCAGTTCTTC	CASGTVWGRDEQFF
TRBJ2-3	TRBV9	TRBD2	-	TGTGCCAGCAGCGGAGGGGGACTAGCGGGAGGAAAGACAGATACGCAGTATTTT	CASSGGGLAGGKTDTQYF
TRBJ2-4	TRBV4-3	TRBD2	-	TGCGCCAGCAGCCAAGCCCTCCTCGGAGCGGGAGTTTCTGGCATTCAGTACTTC	CASSQALLGAGVSGIQYF
TRBJ2-5	TRBV7-2	TRBD1	few	TGTGCCAGCAGCCCCGACAGGGGACTCCAAGAGACCCAGTACTTC	CASSPDRGLQETQYF
TRBJ2-1	TRBV7-8	TRBD2	-	TGTGCCAGCAGCTTAGTAGGCGGGAGGGCCCACAATGAGCAGTTCTTC	CASSLVGGRAHNEQFF
TRBJ2-7	TRBV7-9	-	-	TGTGCCAGCTCCTGGAGTCCCTACGAGCAGTACTTC	CASSWSPYEQYF
TRBJ2-7	TRBV28	TRBD1	-	TGTGCCAGCAGTTTATTGGGACAGGGGGCAGGCTACGAGCAGTACTTC	CASSLLGQGAGYEQYF
TRBJ2-3	TRBV27	TRBD1	-	TGTGCCAGCAGTTTATCGGGACAGGGCACAGATACGCAGTATTTT	CASSLSGQGTDTQYF
TRBJ2-3	TRBV7-2	-	once	TGTGCCAGCAGCTTAAAGGCAGGGCAAAACCTCGGTCCGCAGTATTTT	CASSLKAGQNLGPQYF
TRBJ1-2	TRBV5-1	TRBD1	-	TGCGCCAGCAGCTTTTCGCCCGGGACAGCCCTCTATGGCTACACCTTC	CASSFSPGTALYGYTF
TRBJ2-3	TRBV29-1	TRBD2	-	TGCAGCGTTGAGGCCGGGACTAGCGCTTCAGATACGCAGTATTTT	CSVEAGTSASDTQYF
TRBJ1-2	TRBV7-9	-	-	TGTGCCAGCACCCCACGAAGTACAGGGACGGGTGGCTACACCTTC	CASTPRSTGTGGYTF